Sequencing of this TCR beta chain was carried out in a study of OX40 agonist ivuxolimab in advanced cancers. Study-wide background: The dose of intravenous ivuxolimab that patients received every 2 weeks ranged from 0.01 to 10 mg/kg. Overall study findings and caveats: Average numbers of expanded clones were greater in CD8+ T cells than in CD4+.

Profiled with immunoSEQ multiplex PCR; TCRdb holds only in-frame clones, not every one. The sample carries over 35,000 clones, roughly 90% recorded once. Comments on this clone: Its target is not known.

The input for sequencing was CD4+ or CD8+ T cells sorted from blood, taken in a trial of the OX40 agonist ivuxolimab. The receptor was isolated from an adult with an advanced solid tumor such as melanoma, head and neck, liver or kidney cancer.

CDR3 sequence (DNA): TGTGCCAGCAGCTTAGGAGGCAGGGGGAATTCACCCCTCCACTTT. Its translation is CASSLGGRGNSPLHF. The J gene is TRBJ1-6, the V gene TRBV7-9; the match to TRBD1 covers 7 bases. CDR1 and CDR2 (germline): SEHNR, FQNEAQ (reference sequence). After removal of 1 base from V and 7 bases from J, the junction contained 4 bases not matched to a gene. The CDR3 is 15 residues long.